Included here is one T cell receptor (beta chain) sequence, with context. Germline V gene lookup returns CDR1 MNHNS and CDR2 SASEGT. The CDR3 runs to 15 residues. V trimming: 2 bases; J trimming: 3 bases; junction bases outside the gene matches: 4. This sample is part of a study of cytomegalovirus exposure and HLA in healthy donors. For the study at large: Ancestry clustering placed more than 80% of several hundred genotyped donors in the Caucasian-associated cluster.

Researchers ran the PCR with 60 Vbeta and 13 Jbeta primers. Profiled with immunoSEQ multiplex PCR; TCRdb holds only in-frame clones, not every one. The profile shows approximately 130,000 clones, 75% of them singletons. This TCR was sampled from a woman in her thirties or forties in good health and CMV-seropositive. The chain combines TRBV6-1 with TRBJ2-7, with 10 nucleotides matching TRBD1. The sequenced sample consisted of PBMCs. The CDR3 spells CASSERGQGLYEQYF. DNA for the CDR3: TGTGCCAGCAGTGAAAGGGGACAGGGGCTCTACGAGCAGTACTTC.